The 18 T cell receptor beta chains in this list originate from one sample, sequenced in a study of response to subunit inactivated influenza vaccine. TCRdb reanalysed the RT-PCR reads using MiXCR and keeps one entry per CDR3 protein. Among 450,000 to 700,000 distinct CDR3 sequences, 14% were seen once, and the ten largest hold 11%. Here the sequenced sample was PBMCs from blood, taken 11 to 12 days after vaccination. Receptors were obtained from a man aged 45 to 65 who received an inactivated influenza vaccine.

This clonotype was seen a handful of times. The chain joins TRBV11-2 to TRBJ2-1; D is unclear. CDR3 length equals 17 residues. V was cut by 4 bases and J by 0 bases, with 16 bases left in between. CDR1 and CDR2 (germline): SGHAT, FQNNGV. The CDR3 nucleotides read TGTGCCAGCAGCTATCGAGAGACGTCCCGCTCCTACAATGAGCAGTTCTTC. This gives the protein CASSYRETSRSYNEQFF.

The chain has TRBV7-9 and TRBJ2-3; unclear D gene. V dropped 4 bases and J dropped 3 bases, with 5 bases sitting between them. The germline gives CDR1 SEHNR, CDR2 FQNEAQ (reference sequence). CDR3 length equals 12 residues. The CDR3: CASSSQTDTQYF. DNA for the CDR3: TGTGCCAGCAGCTCCCAAACAGATACGCAGTATTTT.

The chain carries TRBV10-3 and TRBJ2-7, with 7 nucleotides matching TRBD1. Germline V gene lookup returns CDR1 ENHRY and CDR2 SYGVKD. After removal of 4 bases from V and 5 bases from J, the junction contained 8 bases not matched to a gene. This CDR3 is built from 14 residues. Here the CDR3 DNA reads TGTGCCATCAGTGGGGACAGCAATGTCGACGAGCAGTACTTC. Protein: CAISGDSNVDEQYF.

This chain uses TRBV29-1 with TRBJ2-7, with D possibly matching TRBD2 (6 bases). Germline CDR1 is SQVTM and CDR2 is ANQGSEA. Between the trimmed V and J ends, which lost 1 base and 3 bases, there was a span of 13 bases. This CDR3 has 14 amino acids. As DNA, the CDR3 is TGCAGCGTTGAAGTCGCGGGGTCCGACTACGAGCAGTACTTC. Protein product: CSVEVAGSDYEQYF.

This clonotype was detected a few times. J is TRBJ2-6 and V is TRBV27, with D possibly being TRBD1 or TRBD2 (5 bases each). Trimming left V 4 bases short and J 4 bases short, with 14 bases between. Germline lookup yields CDR1 MNHEY and CDR2 SMNVEV (reference sequence). The CDR3 runs to 16 residues. CDR3 nucleotides: TGTGCCAGCAGTTACGTATGGGGGAGCGGGGCCAACGTCCTGACTTTC. Its translation is CASSYVWGSGANVLTF.

The chain is built from TRBV6-5 and TRBJ2-3, with TRBD2 matching 11 bases. V lost 2 bases and J lost 2; bases outside the gene matches: 6. Per germline, CDR1 MNHEY and CDR2 SVGAGI. The length of the CDR3 is 17 residues. CDR3 in amino acids: CASSYPTSGGPTDTQYF. DNA for the CDR3: TGTGCCAGCAGTTACCCCACTAGCGGGGGCCCCACAGATACGCAGTATTTT.

This chain uses TRBV7-6 with TRBJ2-7; no reliable D call. Germline-derived CDR1 and CDR2 are SGHVS and FNYEAQ. The V end was cut by 0 bases, the J end by 0 bases, with 12 bases between. The length of the CDR3 is 16 residues. The CDR3 DNA sequence: TGTGCCAGCAGCTTAGCGCCGTACAGTTCCTCCTACGAGCAGTACTTC. It specifies CASSLAPYSSSYEQYF.

The chain combines TRBV20-1 with TRBJ2-1; 12 positions match TRBD2. V gave up 6 bases and J gave up 9 bases; unmatched junction bases: 9. In germline, CDR1 is DFQATT, CDR2 SNEGSKA (reference sequence). The CDR3 has 14 residues. The CDR3: CSATWTSGAGEQFF. The CDR3 DNA sequence: TGCAGTGCCACCTGGACTAGCGGGGCGGGTGAGCAGTTCTTC.

Only a few counts were recorded for this clonotype. The V and J genes are TRBV3-1 and TRBJ2-6, with D tentatively TRBD1 or TRBD2 (5 bases each). Deletions cut 3 bases from V and 0 bases from J, with 12 bases between. The CDR3 loop spans 17 amino acids. CDR1 is LGHDT and CDR2 is YNNKEL in the germline V gene (reference sequence). CDR3 sequence (DNA): TGTGCCAGCAGCCAGGGGACCCGTAGCTCTGGGGCCAACGTCCTGACTTTC. Translation: CASSQGTRSSGANVLTF.

This clonotype was counted a few times. The chain employs TRBV7-8 and TRBJ2-3; 11 positions match TRBD2. The germline gives CDR1 SGHVS, CDR2 FQNEAQ. The CDR3 has 16 amino acids. The V gene end was trimmed by 4 bases and the J gene end by 0 bases; junction bases not matched to a gene: 3. CDR3 sequence: CASSSGLAASTDTQYF. Written as DNA, the CDR3 is TGTGCCAGCAGCTCGGGACTAGCGGCAAGCACAGATACGCAGTATTTT.

The chain has TRBV20-1 and TRBJ2-1, with D tentatively TRBD2 (7 bases). This CDR3 contains 19 residues. Between the trimmed V and J ends, which lost 0 bases and 5 bases, there was a span of 26 bases. The germline CDR1 and CDR2 sequences are DFQATT and SNEGSKA (reference sequence). The CDR3 region is CSARDLGGHGRETNNEQFF. The CDR3 bases are TGCAGTGCTAGAGATTTGGGGGGGCACGGGCGGGAGACGAACAATGAGCAGTTCTTC.

The CDR3 is CASSSSTDYNEQFF. The CDR3 DNA is TGTGCCAGCAGCTCATCGACAGATTACAATGAGCAGTTCTTC. This chain links TRBV11-2 with TRBJ2-1; maybe TRBD1 (5 bases). Germline V gene lookup returns CDR1 SGHAT and CDR2 FQNNGV. The CDR3 loop spans 14 amino acids. V was clipped by 4 bases and J by 4 bases, with 11 bases between them.

V is TRBV11-2 and J is TRBJ2-1, with D possibly TRBD2 on 5 matching bases. The germline V gene encodes CDR1 SGHAT and CDR2 FQNNGV. This CDR3 is built from 15 residues. V was trimmed by 1 base and J by 6 bases, leaving 13 bases between them. The CDR3 DNA is TGTGCCAGCAGCTTAGGTGGGAGATACGGCAATGAGCAGTTCTTC. It is translated as CASSLGGRYGNEQFF.

This clonotype was observed at least ten times. The chain couples TRBV10-3 to TRBJ1-2; D remains unclear. Trimming shortened V by 3 bases and J by 4 bases, and 15 bases separated the two germline ends. Germline values: CDR1 ENHRY, CDR2 SYGVKD. CDR3 length equals 15 residues. CDR3 sequence: CAISDRATVGYGYTF. The DNA for the CDR3 is TGTGCCATCAGTGACCGGGCAACAGTGGGCTATGGCTACACCTTC.

This clonotype has a handful of counts. The chain carries TRBV6-5 and TRBJ2-3; no firm D call. The germline gives CDR1 MNHEY, CDR2 SVGAGI. The ends were cut back, 2 bases at V and 7 bases at J, with 13 bases in the middle. The CDR3 runs to 14 residues. The CDR3 DNA reads TGTGCCAGCAGTTACGGATCGGGTGGACATACGCAGTATTTT. The encoded protein is CASSYGSGGHTQYF.

This clonotype has at least ten counts. The chain joins TRBV7-2 to TRBJ1-1; D call uncertain. Germline V gene data show CDR1 as SGHTA and CDR2 as FQGNSA. This CDR3 has 15 amino acids. V lost 4 bases, J lost 0 bases, and 12 bases lay in between. CDR3 DNA sequence: TGTGCCAGCAGCTGGGATAGGAGGTTGAACACTGAAGCTTTCTTT. The encoded protein is CASSWDRRLNTEAFF.

This clonotype has at least ten counts. The DNA for the CDR3 is TGTGCCAGCAGTTTAATGGAGGGGGATTCACCCCTCCACTTT. This codes for CASSLMEGDSPLHF. The chain combines TRBV12-3 or TRBV12-4 with TRBJ1-6; tentative D call: TRBD1 (6 bases). The CDR3 covers 14 residues. V lost 2 bases to trimming and J lost 8 bases, with 10 bases between them.

The table lists this clonotype with a few counts. The chain employs TRBV5-4 and TRBJ2-1, with TRBD1 matching over 9 bases. Germline lookup yields CDR1 SGHNT and CDR2 YYREEE (reference sequence). With 3 bases clipped from V and 7 bases from J, the junction kept 8 bases outside the gene matches. The CDR3 totals 15 residues. This chain's CDR3 is CASSYGQGPENEQFF. The CDR3 DNA follows: TGTGCCAGCAGCTACGGACAGGGGCCAGAAAATGAGCAGTTCTTC.